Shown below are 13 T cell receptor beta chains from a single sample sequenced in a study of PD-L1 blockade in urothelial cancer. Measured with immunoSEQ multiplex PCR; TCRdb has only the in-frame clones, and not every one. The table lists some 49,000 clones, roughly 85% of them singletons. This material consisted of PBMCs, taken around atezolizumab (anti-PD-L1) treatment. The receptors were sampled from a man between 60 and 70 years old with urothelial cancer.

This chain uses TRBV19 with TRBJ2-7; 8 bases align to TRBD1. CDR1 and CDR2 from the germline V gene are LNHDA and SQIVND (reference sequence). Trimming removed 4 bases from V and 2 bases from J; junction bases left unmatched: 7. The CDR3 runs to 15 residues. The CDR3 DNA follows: TGTGCCAGTAGTAAGATGGGACAGGTACCCTACGAGCAGTACTTC. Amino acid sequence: CASSKMGQVPYEQYF.

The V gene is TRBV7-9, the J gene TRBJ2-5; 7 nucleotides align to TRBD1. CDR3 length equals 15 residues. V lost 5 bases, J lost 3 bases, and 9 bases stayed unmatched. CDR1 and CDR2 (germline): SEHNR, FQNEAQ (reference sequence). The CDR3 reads CASSDYRGNEETQYF. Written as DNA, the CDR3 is TGTGCCAGCAGCGACTACAGGGGAAACGAAGAGACCCAGTACTTC.

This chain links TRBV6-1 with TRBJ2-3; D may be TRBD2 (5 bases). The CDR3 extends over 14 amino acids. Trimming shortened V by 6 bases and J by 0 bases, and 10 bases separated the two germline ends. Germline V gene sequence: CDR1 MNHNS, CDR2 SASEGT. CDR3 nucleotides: TGTGCCAGCAGGGAGGTATCCAGCACAGATACGCAGTATTTT. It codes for CASREVSSTDTQYF.

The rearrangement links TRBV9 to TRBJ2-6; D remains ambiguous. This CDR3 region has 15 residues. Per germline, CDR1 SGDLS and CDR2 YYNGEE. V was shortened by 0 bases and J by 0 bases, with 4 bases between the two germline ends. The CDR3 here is CASSVVHSGANVLTF. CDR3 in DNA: TGTGCCAGCAGCGTAGTCCACTCTGGGGCCAACGTCCTGACTTTC.

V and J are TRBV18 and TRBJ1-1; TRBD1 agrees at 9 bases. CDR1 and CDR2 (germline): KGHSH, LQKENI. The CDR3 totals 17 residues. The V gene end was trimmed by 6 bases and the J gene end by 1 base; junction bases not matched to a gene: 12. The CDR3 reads CASSQTGGPQKNTEAFF. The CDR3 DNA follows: TGTGCCAGCTCCCAGACAGGGGGTCCACAAAAGAACACTGAAGCTTTCTTT.

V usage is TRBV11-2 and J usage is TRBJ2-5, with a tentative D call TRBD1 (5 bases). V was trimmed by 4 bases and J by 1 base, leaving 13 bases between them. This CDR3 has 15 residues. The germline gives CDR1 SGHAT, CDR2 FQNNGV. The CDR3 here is CASSSRRVPQETQYF. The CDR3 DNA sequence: TGTGCCAGCAGCTCCCGCAGGGTTCCCCAAGAGACCCAGTACTTC.

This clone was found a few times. The CDR3: CASTGTGGNQPQHF. The CDR3 bases are TGTGCCAGTACGGGGACAGGTGGCAATCAGCCCCAGCATTTT. The chain has TRBV19 and TRBJ1-5; TRBD1 aligns across 8 bases. The J segment lost 2 bases and the V segment lost 7 bases, leaving 4 bases of the junction unmatched. This CDR3 spans 14 amino acids. Germline V gene sequence: CDR1 LNHDA, CDR2 SQIVND (reference sequence).

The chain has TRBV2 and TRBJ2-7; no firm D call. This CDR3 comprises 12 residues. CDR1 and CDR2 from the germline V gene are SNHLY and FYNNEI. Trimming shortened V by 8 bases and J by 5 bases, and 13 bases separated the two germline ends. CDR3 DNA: TGTGCCAGCGAAGTCCTAACAGACGAGCAGTACTTC. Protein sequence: CASEVLTDEQYF.

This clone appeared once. For the CDR3, the DNA is TGTGCCAGCAGCCCGGGACAGGGGGAGACCCAGTACTTC. This translates into CASSPGQGETQYF. The gene calls are TRBV9 and TRBJ2-5; 10 bases align to TRBD1. Germline V gene data show CDR1 as SGDLS and CDR2 as YYNGEE. CDR3 length: 13 residues. Unmatched junction bases numbered 2, after V lost 4 bases and J lost 5 bases.

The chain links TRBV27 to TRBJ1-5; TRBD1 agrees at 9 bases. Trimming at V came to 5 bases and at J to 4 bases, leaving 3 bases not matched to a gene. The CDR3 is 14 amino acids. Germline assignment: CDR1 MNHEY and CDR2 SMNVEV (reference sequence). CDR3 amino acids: CASSPDRGNQPQHF. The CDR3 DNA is TGTGCCAGCAGTCCGGACAGGGGTAATCAGCCCCAGCATTTT.

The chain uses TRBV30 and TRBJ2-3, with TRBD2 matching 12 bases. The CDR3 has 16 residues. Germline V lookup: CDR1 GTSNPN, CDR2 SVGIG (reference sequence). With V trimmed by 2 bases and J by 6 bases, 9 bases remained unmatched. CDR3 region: CAWSWASGGVGDTQYF. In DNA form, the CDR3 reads TGTGCCTGGAGTTGGGCTAGCGGGGGGGTAGGGGATACGCAGTATTTT.

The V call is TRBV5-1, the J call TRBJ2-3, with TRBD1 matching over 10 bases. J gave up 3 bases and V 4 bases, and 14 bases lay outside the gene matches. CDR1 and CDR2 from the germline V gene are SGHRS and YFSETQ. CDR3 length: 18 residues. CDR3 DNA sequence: TGCGCCAGCAGCCCGGGGGGGACAGGGGATACCCTTACAGATACGCAGTATTTT. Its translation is CASSPGGTGDTLTDTQYF.

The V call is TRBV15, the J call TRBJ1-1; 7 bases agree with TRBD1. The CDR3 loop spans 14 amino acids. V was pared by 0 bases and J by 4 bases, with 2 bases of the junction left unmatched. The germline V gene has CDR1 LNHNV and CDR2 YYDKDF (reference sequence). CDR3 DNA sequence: TGTGCCACCAGCAGAGATACAGGGGCCACTGAAGCTTTCTTT. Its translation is CATSRDTGATEAFF.